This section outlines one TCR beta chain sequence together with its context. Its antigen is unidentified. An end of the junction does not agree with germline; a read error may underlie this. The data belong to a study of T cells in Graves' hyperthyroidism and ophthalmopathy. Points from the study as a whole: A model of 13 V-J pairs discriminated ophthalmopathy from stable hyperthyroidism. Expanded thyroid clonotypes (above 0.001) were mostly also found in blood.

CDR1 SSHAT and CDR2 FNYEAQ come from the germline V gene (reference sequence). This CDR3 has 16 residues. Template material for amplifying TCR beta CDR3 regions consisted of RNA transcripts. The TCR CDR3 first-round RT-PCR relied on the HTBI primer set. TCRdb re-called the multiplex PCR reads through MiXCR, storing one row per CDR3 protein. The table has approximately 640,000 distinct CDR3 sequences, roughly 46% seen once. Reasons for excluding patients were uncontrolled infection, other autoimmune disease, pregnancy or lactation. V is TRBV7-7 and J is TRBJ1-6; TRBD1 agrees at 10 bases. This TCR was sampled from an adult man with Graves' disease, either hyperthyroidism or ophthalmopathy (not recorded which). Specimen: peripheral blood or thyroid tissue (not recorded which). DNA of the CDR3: TGTGCTAGCACCGTAAACCGGGACAGGGGTTATTCACCCCTCCACTTT. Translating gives CASTVNRDRGYSPLHF.